This T cell receptor (beta chain) was observed in a study of Graves' ophthalmopathy and Graves' hyperthyroidism. Points from the study as a whole: Blood also held most thyroid clonotypes expanded above 0.001 frequency.

Researchers turned away patients with other autoimmune diseases, uncontrolled infections, pregnancy or lactation. Diagnosis relied on clinical symptoms, serum thyroxine, TRAb, thyroid ultrasound and orbital computed tomography. Amplification of TCR beta CDR3 regions used RNA transcripts. An opening RT-PCR round employed HTBI primers and preceded a second-round multiplex PCR. TCRdb re-called the multiplex PCR reads with MiXCR, one entry per CDR3 protein. Altogether a few hundred thousand distinct CDR3 sequences are present, approximately 37% being singletons, with the ten largest covering about 4.1%. This CDR3 contains 17 residues. Trimming shortened V by 0 bases and J by 0 bases, and 12 bases separated the two germline ends. CDR1 and CDR2 (germline): LNHDA, SQIVND (reference sequence). This clonotype came up a few times. No antigen is known for it.

Sequenced material: peripheral blood or thyroid tissue (not recorded which). The TCR was taken from an adult man with Graves' hyperthyroidism. The chain joins TRBV19 to TRBJ1-5; weak D call: TRBD1 (6 bases). CDR3 loop: CASSIDAYRDSNQPQHF. The CDR3 nucleotides read TGTGCCAGTAGTATAGACGCTTACAGGGATAGCAATCAGCCCCAGCATTTT.